This TCR beta chain was profiled in a study of human T cells and chemical hapten exposure. One entry per CDR3 protein results from TCRdb running MiXCR on the RACE reads. There are under 200,000 distinct CDR3 sequences in the sample; 25% to 35% occur only once, and less than 3.5% lies in the top ten. The time point was: pre-sensitization, week 0. Specified treatment: therapeutic diphenylcyclopropenone sensitization with weekly scalp DPC. RNA extraction used unfractionated whole blood as the source of total RNA. The CDR3 runs 16 residues. The V gene end was trimmed by 2 bases and the J gene end by 2 bases; junction bases not matched to a gene: 5. Germline V gene sequence: CDR1 MNHEY, CDR2 SVGAGI.

The chain has TRBV6-5 and TRBJ2-3; TRBD2 matches 9 bases. Here the sequenced sample was whole blood, taken in connection with sensitization to the hapten diphenylcyclopropenone (DPC). The origin of this receptor is a young woman with alopecia areata. Some clones in this sample may be carry-over from other donors' samples. The CDR3 region has the DNA TGTGCCAGCAGTTACAGCCTAGCGGGGTTCACAGATACGCAGTATTTT. As protein: CASSYSLAGFTDTQYF.